This TCR beta chain was identified during a study of T-cell reconstitution after alpha-beta-depleted transplantation in children. General study points: There were some patients whose high TCRbeta diversity at day 60 came from surviving recipient T cells and thymic progenitors.

A note on this clonotype: Its target is unknown.

A TCRbeta library incorporating unique molecular identifiers was prepared. MiXCR was run by TCRdb on the PCR reads, yielding one entry per CDR3 protein. The table lists hundreds of thousands of distinct CDR3 sequences, 13% of them singletons. The receptor was isolated from a male patient between 10 and 17 years old who had a stem cell transplant for acute myeloid leukemia, so the T cells may come from the graft donor. Source: PBMCs, mostly from graft donor cells, taken 360 days after TCRalphabeta/CD19-depleted stem cell transplant.

This CDR3 is CATSLTSGRGTGELFF. The DNA of the CDR3 is TGTGCCACCAGTCTGACTAGCGGGAGAGGAACCGGGGAGCTGTTTTTT. This sequence joins TRBV24-1 and TRBJ2-2; 12 nucleotides agree with TRBD2. Germline V gene sequence: CDR1 KGHDR, CDR2 SFDVKD. The CDR3 loop spans 16 amino acids. Trimming removed 6 bases from V and 5 bases from J; junction bases left unmatched: 6.